This T cell receptor beta chain emerged from a study of OX40 agonist ivuxolimab in advanced cancers. A word on this clone: As yet, its antigen is unknown.

Repertoires were generated with immunoSEQ multiplex PCR, while TCRdb's copy carries only in-frame clones and drops some. The sample has roughly 93,000 clones, 92% seen once. CDR3 length: 18 residues. V dropped 0 bases and J dropped 2 bases, with 21 bases sitting between them. Germline-derived CDR1 and CDR2 are SGHRS and YFSETQ. Study-level points and caveats: At 0.1 to 3.0 mg/kg, CD4+ and CD8+ blood T cells expanded clonally by week 6.

The chain carries TRBV5-1 and TRBJ2-7; D tentatively reads TRBD1 or TRBD2 (5 bases each). The source was CD4+ or CD8+ T cells sorted from blood, collected in a trial of the OX40 agonist ivuxolimab. This clonotype originated in an adult with an advanced solid tumor such as melanoma, head and neck, liver or kidney cancer. The CDR3 loop is CASSLGPGTTGTAYEQYF. The CDR3 DNA sequence: TGCGCCAGCAGCTTGGGACCTGGGACGACGGGAACAGCCTACGAGCAGTACTTC.